The text below deals with one T cell receptor beta chain. Its antigen remains unknown. The data are from a study of T cell responses to AZD1222 COVID-19 vaccine. Study context: Second doses at about 4 or about 12 weeks were pooled.

Measured with immunoSEQ multiplex PCR; TCRdb has only the in-frame clones, and not every one. Of approximately 74,000 clones listed, roughly 90% were seen once; the top ten hold about 2.5%. The study's findings and limits: Clonal diversity may have been underestimated in mostly white British donors. Vaccine-associated CD4 TCRs spanned spike, dominant at 160-218 and 743-854. Repertoire sampling was restricted to post-peak T cell response timepoints.

This CDR3 is built from 15 residues. V lost 2 bases and J 4 bases, leaving 12 bases between the germline ends. CDR1 SGDLS and CDR2 YYNGEE come from the germline V gene. Sample: peripheral blood, taken on day 0 of AZD1222 vaccination. This receptor was taken from an adult in good health. J is TRBJ2-2 and V is TRBV9, with D perhaps matching TRBD1 (6 bases). CDR3 sequence (DNA): TGTGCCAGCAGCGTCTGGGACACATCCACCGGGGAGCTGTTTTTT. Amino acid sequence: CASSVWDTSTGELFF.